This T cell receptor beta chain was recovered during a study of blood T cell repertoires in COVID-19. Study in general: Spain, Italy and the United States supplied samples that represented acute and convalescent COVID-19. The analysed material was cDNA or gDNA that came from T cells, B-cell-depleted T cells, or PBMCs.

With 6 bases removed from V and 0 bases from J, the gap between germline ends came to 19 bases. CDR1 SGHDT and CDR2 YYEEEE come from the germline V gene. There are 16 residues in the CDR3. Original processing methods: Reference gene primer amplification yielded estimated nucleated cell counts. Sequenced by immunoSEQ multiplex PCR; TCRdb stores in-frame clones only, minus some. V and J calls plus clone size are reproduced from that table; the DNA served to infer D and trimming. The data show some 200,000 clones, about 80% seen once. This TCR was recovered from a woman in her seventies with acute or convalescent COVID-19. Sequenced: peripheral blood. This rearrangement joins TRBV5-6 to TRBJ2-7; D is perhaps TRBD2 (5 bases). The CDR3 loop reads CASTPDWSYLSYEQYF. CDR3 DNA: TGTGCCAGCACCCCGGACTGGTCCTATCTCTCCTACGAGCAGTACTTC.